Listed here are 10 T cell receptor beta chains from one sample, sequenced in a study of blood T cells in healthy people across ages. PCR was performed a second time for about 7 to 12 cycles using a sample-barcoded 5' primer and a J-beta primer mix. TCRdb reanalysed the 5' RACE reads using MiXCR and keeps one entry per CDR3 protein. The repertoire holds some 1.6 million distinct CDR3 sequences, roughly 32% seen once, with around 11% in the top ten. Sequences were obtained from blood. Receptor source: a woman in her 30s in good health.

This clonotype was counted only a few times. The chain is built from TRBV25-1 and TRBJ2-2; the D is unclear. There are 9 residues in the CDR3. V lost 6 bases and J lost 7, with 0 bases in between. Germline V gene data show CDR1 as MGHDK and CDR2 as SYGVNS. CDR3 loop: CASSGELFF. CDR3 DNA sequence: TGTGCCAGCAGCGGGGAGCTGTTTTTT.

The rearrangement uses TRBV27 and TRBJ2-1; tentative D call: TRBD1 (5 bases). Germline V gene data show CDR1 as MNHEY and CDR2 as SMNVEV (reference sequence). V lost 3 bases and J 7 bases, leaving 19 bases between the germline ends. The CDR3 contains 16 residues. CDR3 nucleotide sequence: TGTGCCAGCAGTTTGGTGGTAGGGGTGGGATGGAATGAGCAGTTCTTC. It translates to CASSLVVGVGWNEQFF.

Ten or more counts support this clonotype. J is TRBJ1-5 and V is TRBV6-2 or TRBV6-3; 8 bases are a match to TRBD1. Germline lookup yields CDR1 MNHEY and CDR2 SVGEGT. After removal of 2 bases from V and 6 bases from J, the junction contained 9 bases not matched to a gene. The CDR3 runs 16 residues. The CDR3 nucleotides are TGTGCCAGCAGTTACGTTCTGACAGGGGCAGGTCAGCCCCAGCATTTT. It translates to CASSYVLTGAGQPQHF.

The chain joins TRBV15 to TRBJ2-1; TRBD1 agrees at 9 bases. The CDR3 consists of 14 residues. Losses at the gene ends were 4 bases for V and 7 bases for J; bases not matched to a gene: 5. Looked up from germline, CDR1 is LNHNV and CDR2 is YYDKDF (reference sequence). Here the CDR3 reads CATSKDRGWNEQFF. The CDR3 nucleotides are TGTGCCACCAGCAAAGACAGGGGGTGGAATGAGCAGTTCTTC.

This clonotype came up many times. This sequence joins TRBV4-1 and TRBJ2-7; perhaps D is TRBD1 or TRBD2 (5 bases each). CDR1 and CDR2 from the germline V gene are MGHRA and YSYEKL. The V end lost 4 bases, the J end lost 6 bases, and 16 bases lay between the germline ends. The length of the CDR3 is 14 residues. The chain's CDR3 is CASSLTGTPGEQYF. The CDR3 DNA follows: TGCGCCAGCAGCCTAACCGGGACCCCGGGCGAGCAGTACTTC.

The chain combines TRBV4-1 with TRBJ1-6; D possibly corresponds to TRBD1 (6 bases). There are 20 residues in the CDR3. Per the germline V gene, CDR1 is MGHRA and CDR2 is YSYEKL. V lost 0 bases to trimming and J lost 0 bases, with 18 bases between them. CDR3 region: CASSQEGAARTSSYNSPLHF. CDR3 in DNA: TGCGCCAGCAGCCAAGAGGGGGCGGCGAGGACGAGCTCCTATAATTCACCCCTCCACTTT.

J is TRBJ2-5 and V is TRBV12-3 or TRBV12-4; tentative D call: TRBD2 (5 bases). The end of the DNA fits TRBJ2-7 better, so the J call may be wrong. The CDR3 is made up of 13 amino acids. CDR3 nucleotides: TGTGCCAGCAGTTTACTGGGCGGGTCCGAGCAGTACTTC. It translates to CASSLLGGSEQYF.

There are a few counts of this clonotype. The chain has TRBV3-1 and TRBJ2-1; TRBD2 agrees at 9 bases. CDR1 is LGHDT and CDR2 is YNNKEL in the germline V gene (reference sequence). V was pared by 7 bases and J by 7 bases, with 11 bases of the junction left unmatched. The CDR3 extends over 15 amino acids. Here the CDR3 reads CASIPTNSGGNEQFF. The CDR3 nucleotides are TGTGCCAGCATCCCTACGAATAGCGGGGGAAATGAGCAGTTCTTC.

Many counts were recorded for this clonotype. This chain connects TRBV3-1 to TRBJ2-7, with TRBD2 matching 7 bases. Germline values: CDR1 LGHDT, CDR2 YNNKEL (reference sequence). The CDR3 spans 16 residues. The ends lost 0 bases at V and 0 bases at J; junction bases unmatched: 5. As DNA, the CDR3 is TGTGCCAGCAGCCAAGATCTAGCGGTAAACTCCTACGAGCAGTACTTC. This sequence encodes CASSQDLAVNSYEQYF.

This clonotype came up once. The junction differs from germline at one of its ends, possibly a read error. The rearrangement joins TRBV4-1 to TRBJ1-2; D gene unclear. CDR3 size: 15 residues. The germline gives CDR1 MGHRA, CDR2 YSYEKL. In DNA form, the CDR3 reads TGCGTCAGCAGCAGGCCGATCCCCGGAGGGTATGGCTACACCTTC. Translating it yields CVSSRPIPGGYGYTF.